This TCR beta chain was sequenced in a study of blood T cell repertoires in COVID-19. Study in general: Italy, Spain and the United States were the sources of the convalescent and acute COVID-19 samples.

The CDR3 has 15 residues. Looked up from germline, CDR1 is LNHDA and CDR2 is SQIVND (reference sequence). Trimming removed 6 bases at V and 2 bases at J, with 14 bases between. The method was immunoSEQ multiplex PCR; TCRdb's version includes in-frame clones alone and lacks a portion of them. The repertoire holds 210,000 or so clones, 87% seen once, with over 9.5% in the top ten. Sequencing was carried out using peripheral blood. This receptor was identified in a woman aged 18 to 35 who had recovered from COVID-19. The rearrangement links TRBV19 to TRBJ1-5; unclear D gene. The CDR3 here is CASSGGGFGNQPQHF. The DNA for the CDR3 is TGTGCCAGTAGCGGCGGAGGGTTTGGCAATCAGCCCCAGCATTTT.